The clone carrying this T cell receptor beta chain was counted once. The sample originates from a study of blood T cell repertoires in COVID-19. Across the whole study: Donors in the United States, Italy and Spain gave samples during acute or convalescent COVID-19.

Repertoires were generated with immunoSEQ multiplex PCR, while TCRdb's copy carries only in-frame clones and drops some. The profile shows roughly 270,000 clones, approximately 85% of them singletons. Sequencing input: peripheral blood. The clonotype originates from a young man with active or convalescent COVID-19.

The CDR3 is CASSSGQGAYEQYF. The DNA of the CDR3 is TGTGCCAGTAGTTCAGGACAGGGGGCGTACGAGCAGTACTTC. The J gene is TRBJ2-7, the V gene TRBV19; TRBD1 matches at 11 bases. This CDR3 region has 14 residues. V lost 5 bases and J lost 4; bases outside the gene matches: 4. The germline V gene has CDR1 LNHDA and CDR2 SQIVND (reference sequence).